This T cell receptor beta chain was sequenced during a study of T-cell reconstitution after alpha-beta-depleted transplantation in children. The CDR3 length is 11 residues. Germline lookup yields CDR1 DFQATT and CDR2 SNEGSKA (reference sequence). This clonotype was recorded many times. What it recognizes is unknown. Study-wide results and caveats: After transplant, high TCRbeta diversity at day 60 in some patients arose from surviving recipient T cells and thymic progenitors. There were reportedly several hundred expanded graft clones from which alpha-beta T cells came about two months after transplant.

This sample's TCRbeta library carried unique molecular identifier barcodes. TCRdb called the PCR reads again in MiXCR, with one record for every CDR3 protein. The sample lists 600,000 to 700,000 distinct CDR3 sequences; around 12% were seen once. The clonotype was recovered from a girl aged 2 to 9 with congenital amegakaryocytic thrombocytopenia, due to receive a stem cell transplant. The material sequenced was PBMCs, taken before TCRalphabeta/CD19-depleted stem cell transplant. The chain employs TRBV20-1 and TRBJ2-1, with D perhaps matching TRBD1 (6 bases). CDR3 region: CSTGHHSEQFF. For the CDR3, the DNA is TGCAGCACGGGACACCACAGTGAGCAGTTCTTC.